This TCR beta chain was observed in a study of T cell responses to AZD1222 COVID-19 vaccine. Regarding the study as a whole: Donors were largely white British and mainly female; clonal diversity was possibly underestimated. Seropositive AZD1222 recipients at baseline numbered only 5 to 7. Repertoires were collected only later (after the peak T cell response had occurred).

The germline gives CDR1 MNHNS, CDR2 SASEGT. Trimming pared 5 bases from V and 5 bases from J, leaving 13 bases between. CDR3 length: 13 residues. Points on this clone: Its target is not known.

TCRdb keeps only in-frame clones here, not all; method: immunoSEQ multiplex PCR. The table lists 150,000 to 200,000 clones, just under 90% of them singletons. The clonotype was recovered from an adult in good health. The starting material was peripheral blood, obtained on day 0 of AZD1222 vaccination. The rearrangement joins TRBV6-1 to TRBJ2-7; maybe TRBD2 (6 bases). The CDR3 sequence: CASSQPEGHEQYF. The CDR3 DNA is TGTGCCAGCAGTCAGCCGGAGGGACACGAGCAGTACTTC.